This record covers a single T cell receptor beta chain. No cognate antigen has been identified for it. There are no base qualities to consult, and no much larger clone falls within one base. CDR1 SGHRS and CDR2 YFSETQ were looked up in the germline V gene. The CDR3, cysteine through phenylalanine, is 18 amino acids long. Just the 54-base CDR3 DNA is kept, in frame starting at base 1. Unmatched junction bases come to 13, with V trimmed by 4 bases and J by 4 bases. This sample stems from a study of cytomegalovirus exposure and HLA in healthy donors (dated by TCRdb to between 2016 and 2019). About the study as a whole: In an earlier analysis of around 540 of the donors, around 290 Gb of sequence data and approximately 100 million unique TCR beta sequences from 180 million or so T cells were reported. A later genetic analysis took genome-wide SNP genotypes for about 55% of the 666 donors and used that subset as a discovery cohort. Across 300 to 500 genotyped donors of the cohort, an average of about 200,000 unique TCR beta nucleotide sequences per donor were sequenced, and roughly 18% of those sequences were non-productive. The T cell repertoires of 666 subjects were profiled by immunosequencing and related to cytomegalovirus serostatus. Donor age, sex, ethnicity and CMV serostatus were compiled together with the repertoire data. Of the roughly 400 genotyped donors, roughly 80% fell in the genetic ancestry cluster associated with self-reported Caucasian donors. An early release that covered about 640 HLA-typed donors contained about 300 gigabases of sequencing data and some 87 million unique TCR sequences. The later analysis used no new phenotypic data to find candidate immune exposures, relying instead on TCR beta sequences and their occurrence across donors. Roughly five DR-DQ haplotypes were handled as single units for association and clustering because linkage in the cohort was strong. The number of typed donors differed by locus: about 629-640 for A, B, C, DRB1 and DQB1; approximately 530 for DQA1; 606 for DPA1; and 400 to 480 for DPB1. To decide whether each TCR beta V gene segment behaved as functional or pseudogenic, an earlier analysis of approximately 620 of the donors relied on high-throughput TCR beta sequencing. Along with the roughly 670-subject first cohort, a separate validation cohort of over 90 different subjects was used. Every discovery cohort repertoire had been produced on one sequencing platform. HLA typing covered class I and class II loci at four-digit resolution. The aim of the study was to test whether cataloging public T cell receptors could identify signatures of past pathogen exposure. To predict cytomegalovirus infection status, the study combined high-throughput TCR immunosequencing, statistical association of individual TCRs with disease status, and machine learning. To study patterns of TCR occurrence, a later analysis re-analyzed previously published TCR beta repertoires from around 700 donors and added high-resolution HLA genotyping.

Library method: the immunoSEQ multiplex PCR assay. The multiplex PCR relied on a mix of 60 forward primers for TCR Vbeta segments and 13 reverse primers for TCR Jbeta segments. A multiplex PCR assay on genomic DNA amplified the CDR3 region of rearranged TCR beta genes. The Illumina HiSeq System was used to sequence the amplified TCR beta libraries as 87-base-pair reads. For the original study's pipeline: A later analysis counted approximately 76 million unique TCR beta chains across the 650 to 800 repertoires, and roughly 10 million of these chains were shared by at least two donors. To remove PCR and sequencing errors, raw reads were error-corrected and collapsed into unique sequences using a nearest-neighbor algorithm that merged closely related sequences. V, D and J gene segments were assigned by aligning CDR3 sequences to IMGT reference sequences. For a sequence to be retained, at least a six-nucleotide match to both a V gene segment and a J gene segment was required. A rearrangement counted as productive if the CDR3 had no stop codons and remained in frame with V and J, and every other rearrangement counted as non-productive. CDR3 was defined according to IMGT convention as the region running from the second conserved V-encoded cysteine to the conserved J-encoded phenylalanine. Sequences without an unambiguous match to a single V gene segment were excluded from the earlier analysis of several hundred of the donors. In an earlier analysis of around 600 of the donors, V segments were called functional above 56.7% productive rearrangements and were called segregating when the between-donor standard deviation exceeded 5%. A statistical classification framework was developed to diagnose cytomegalovirus status using the catalog of TCR beta chain sequences. A later analysis assigned V and J genes by comparing TCR nucleotide sequences with IMGT/GENE-DB human TR gene sequences. Using the TCRdist pipeline, a later analysis assigned CDR3 sequences along with most-parsimonious VDJ recombination scenarios. In a later analysis, every TCR beta chain was defined by the combination of its CDR3 amino acid sequence and its V-gene family, and reads without a unique V-gene family were dropped. To address suspected cross-contamination and a sequencing artifact, a later analysis removed approximately 600 highly shared, low-generation-probability nucleotide sequences. In a later analysis, a clonal expansion index for each public chain was calculated from normalized within-repertoire ranks of inferred template counts. In a later analysis, generation probabilities were computed using a VDJ recombination model fitted to out-of-frame rearrangements, and the results were checked against IGoR. In a later analysis, TCR-TCR, TCR-HLA and TCR-CMV co-occurrence was scored with hypergeometric tests, and a repertoire-size bias correction was applied to TCR pairs. In a later analysis, false discovery rates were estimated by permuting HLA or CMV assignments 20 times. A later analysis grouped co-occurring TCRs with DBSCAN, adding TCRdist sequence similarity when clustering within HLA-allele-positive subsets. For co-occurrence clustering, repertoires with fewer than 30,000 or more than 120,000 public chains were excluded, along with roughly 5 repertoires with anomalous nucleotide sharing. Not all clones reach the TCRdb copy of this immuneACCESS table, which keeps in-frame sequences only. Checked studies attribute under half of the gap to unresolved V genes and leave the rest unexplained. V, J and clone size are those of that table, while D and trimming were read from the DNA. This sample holds 95,000 to 130,000 clones; over 60% were observed only once. Jointly, the top ten make up 3.5% to 4.5% of the sample.

General findings and caveats noted by the study authors: About 15 rarely observed V segments, including chromosome 9 orphons, were excluded from the earlier analysis of about 500 of the donors because counts were too low. In vitro tests confirmed that a few of the cytomegalovirus-associated TCR beta chains recognize cytomegalovirus antigens. While some public TCRs were present in many individuals, most TCR sequences turned up only very rarely across donors. For the cohort, immune exposure information was limited to CMV serostatus. Assigning TCR associations to individual alleles was difficult when HLA alleles, especially DR and DQ, strongly co-occurred. Compared with equally common non-associated chains, HLA-associated TCR beta chains in a later analysis were more clonally expanded and had lower generation probabilities. Several of the top co-occurrence clusters appeared to be linked to parvovirus B19, influenza, CMV and Epstein-Barr virus, according to a later analysis. Because some donors lacked HLA typing at each locus, the association tests relied only on the typed subset. A later analysis found that most CMV-associated TCR beta chains appeared HLA-restricted, with HLA associations seemingly driven largely by CMV exposure. A group of highly shared sequence variants was considered likely to be a technical artifact of the sequencing pipeline. A further reported finding was that TCR beta sequences accurately predicted the HLA-A and HLA-B alleles for most subjects in the first cohort. Because the 87-base-pair reads could not distinguish some IMGT-functional V segments, including TRBV6-2 and TRBV6-3, those segments were excluded. The study gave a list of roughly 150 TCR beta chains associated with cytomegalovirus. The classifier was reported to diagnose cytomegalovirus status with high specificity and sensitivity in both the original cohort and the validation cohort. Linkage disequilibrium might explain the correlated functional status among segregating V segments, but an unknown experimental factor could not be excluded. Sequencing depth was assumed to be roughly uniform across donors in the presence/absence analyses, though that assumption may not hold. Compared with the roughly 670-donor mean, donors in an Asian-associated ancestry cluster had fewer N-insertions in productive TCRs, according to a later genetic analysis. It was suggested by the authors that the approach could potentially be generalized to other disease states and immunological phenotypes. In a later analysis, TCR association rates were found to vary across HLA loci, with the most associated TCRs seen for DRB1 alleles and the fewest for HLA-C alleles. In an earlier analysis of about 550 of the donors, most TCR beta V segments were observed in productive rearrangements about 87% or about 30% of the time, broadly matching IMGT annotations. Specific HLA alleles were associated with 18,000 or so TCR beta sequences at a false discovery rate of 0.05 in a later analysis. An association between a missense DCLRE1C variant and V-gene and J-gene trimming of TCR beta chains was found in a later genetic analysis and replicated in an independent cohort. Only TCR beta chains were sequenced in this cohort, and the absence of alpha or paired-chain data limited detectable features.

The cohort was made up of under 800 healthy bone marrow donors. At the time of sampling, every cohort member was nominally healthy, though immune exposures that went unrecorded were likely present. The donor was CMV seropositive and was included in the group of 290 or so seropositive cohort members. A peripheral blood sample was provided by each donor, and peripheral blood mononuclear cells were used for TCR beta sequencing. The Qiagen DNeasy Blood Extraction Kit was used to extract genomic DNA from the blood cell samples. The sample comprised PBMCs. This TCR was recovered from a man aged 25 to 45 in good health and CMV-seropositive. Here the chain combines TRBV5-1 and TRBJ2-3; 12 bases in the middle match TRBD1. The CDR3 protein is CASSQGRDRGLLADTQYF. In nucleotide form, the sequence is TGCGCCAGCAGCCAAGGCCGGGACAGGGGGCTGTTGGCAGATACGCAGTATTTT.